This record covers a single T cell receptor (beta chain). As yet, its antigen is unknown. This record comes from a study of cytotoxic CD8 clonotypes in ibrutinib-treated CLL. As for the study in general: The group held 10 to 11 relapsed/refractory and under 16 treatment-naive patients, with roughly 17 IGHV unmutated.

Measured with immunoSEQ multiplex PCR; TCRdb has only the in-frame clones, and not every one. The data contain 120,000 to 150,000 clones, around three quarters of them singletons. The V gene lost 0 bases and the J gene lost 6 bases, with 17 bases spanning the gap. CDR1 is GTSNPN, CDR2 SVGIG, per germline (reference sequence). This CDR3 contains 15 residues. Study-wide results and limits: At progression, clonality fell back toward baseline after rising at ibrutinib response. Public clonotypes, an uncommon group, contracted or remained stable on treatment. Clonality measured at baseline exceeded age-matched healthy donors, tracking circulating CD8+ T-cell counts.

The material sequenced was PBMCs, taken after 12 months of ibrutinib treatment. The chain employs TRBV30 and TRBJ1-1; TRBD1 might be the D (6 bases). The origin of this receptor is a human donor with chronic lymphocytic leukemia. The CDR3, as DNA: TGTGCCTGGAGTGTAATTGCCAGGGGACGAGCTGAAGCTTTCTTT. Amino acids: CAWSVIARGRAEAFF. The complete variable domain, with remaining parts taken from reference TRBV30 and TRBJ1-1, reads SQTIHQWPATLVQPVGSPLSLECTVEGTSNPNLYWYRQAAGRGLQLLFYSVGIGQISSEVPQNLSASRPQDRQFILSSKKLLLSDSGFYLCAWSVIARGRAEAFFGQGTRLTVV.